Detailed here is one T cell receptor beta chain. Original processing notes: Estimates of nucleated cell counts were drawn from the amplification of reference gene primers. This table comes from immunoSEQ multiplex PCR, and its TCRdb copy is limited to in-frame clones, with some not included. The DNA gave D and trimming, while V, J and clone size come from that table. Among more than 85,000 clones, around 90% were seen once, and the ten largest hold 1.9%. The data derive from a study of blood T cell repertoires in COVID-19. Background on the study: Samples taken during acute and convalescent COVID-19 were collected in the United States, Italy and Spain. Sample material is recorded as cDNA or gDNA derived from T cells, B-cell-depleted T cells, or PBMCs.

Trimming took 4 bases from V and 9 from J; bases not matched to a gene: 8. There are 15 residues in the CDR3. Germline CDR1 MNHEY, CDR2 SMNVEV (reference sequence). Patients from Seattle were sampled longitudinally, starting during active infection. The rearrangement joins TRBV27 to TRBJ1-6; 8 bases are a match to TRBD1. The source is a woman between 45 and 60 years old with COVID-19, enrolled during active disease. Sequenced: peripheral blood. For the CDR3, the DNA is TGTGCCAGCAGTTCATACAGGGGGGCAGTTTCACCCCTCCACTTT. Its translation: CASSSYRGAVSPLHF.